This is a list of T cell receptor beta chains from one sample in a study of shared clonotypes between healthy human individuals. Here immunoSEQ multiplex PCR was the method, and the copy in TCRdb shows in-frame clones only, minus some. Among around 1.4 million clones listed, 98% to 99% were seen once. Input material: naive CD4+ T cells sorted from blood. These receptors all come from a man aged 25 to 40 in good health. Each CDR3 is given with its conserved first and last residue. The D gene is left open where the match is weak. The size entry is marked missing in some rows and otherwise reads once, few, many or a size class.

11	TRBV2	-	TRBJ2-5	-	CAGTGVETQYF	TGTGCCGGAACGGGGGTAGAGACCCAGTACTTC
14	TRBV19	-	TRBJ2-7	TRBD2	CASSTTSGSYEQYF	TGTGCCAGTAGTACTACTAGCGGGAGCTACGAGCAGTACTTC
15	TRBV5-1	-	TRBJ1-2	-	CASSLEQPANYGYTF	TGCGCCAGCAGCTTGGAACAGCCGGCTAACTATGGCTACACCTTC
13	TRBV6-5	-	TRBJ2-1	TRBD2	CASSLSGGNEQFF	TGTGCCAGCAGTTTGTCGGGGGGGAATGAGCAGTTCTTC
14	TRBV2	-	TRBJ1-4	TRBD1	CASRQGQENEKLFF	TGTGCCAGCAGGCAGGGACAGGAAAATGAAAAACTGTTTTTT
14	TRBV25-1	-	TRBJ2-7	TRBD1	CASSPSGGPYEQYF	TGTGCCAGCAGTCCCTCAGGGGGCCCCTACGAGCAGTACTTC
15	TRBV6-5	-	TRBJ2-4	TRBD2	CASSYDGGGGGIQYF	TGTGCCAGCAGTTACGATGGGGGAGGCGGGGGAATTCAGTACTTC
15	TRBV6-5	-	TRBJ2-1	TRBD1	CASSYSGQGYNEQFF	TGTGCCAGCAGTTACTCGGGACAGGGCTACAATGAGCAGTTCTTC
13	TRBV11-3	-	TRBJ2-7	TRBD2	CASSLGGSLKQYF	TGTGCCAGCAGCTTGGGCGGGAGTCTGAAGCAGTACTTC
17	TRBV13	-	TRBJ2-3	TRBD2	CASSLGWPSGSTDTQYF	TGTGCCAGCAGCTTAGGATGGCCTAGCGGTAGCACAGATACGCAGTATTTT
17	TRBV19	-	TRBJ1-2	TRBD1	CASSIPSRQGLNYGYTF	TGTGCCAGTAGTATCCCCTCTCGACAGGGGTTGAACTATGGCTACACCTTC
14	TRBV10-3	once	TRBJ1-5	TRBD1	CAISDGTANQPQHF	TGTGCCATCAGTGACGGGACAGCAAATCAGCCCCAGCATTTT
12	TRBV18	-	TRBJ2-5	-	CASSLDQETQYF	TGTGCCAGCTCACTTGACCAAGAGACCCAGTACTTC
15	TRBV5-1	once	TRBJ2-5	-	CASSPEGHLQETQYF	TGCGCCAGCAGCCCAGAAGGACACCTCCAAGAGACCCAGTACTTC
13	TRBV29-1	-	TRBJ1-2	TRBD1	CSASTGGDYGYTF	TGCAGCGCCTCAACAGGGGGAGACTATGGCTACACCTTC